This TCR beta chain was obtained from a study of Ad26.COV2.S vaccination and SARS-CoV-2 variants. Turning to the study itself: The authors gave Ad26.COV2.S intramuscularly, either once or twice 56 days apart. Study-level results: Vaccine and placebo recipients had comparable breadth of non-spike TCRs.

Assay used: immunoSEQ multiplex PCR; TCRdb lists only in-frame clones, some missing. Of 350,000 to 450,000 clones in the sample, 80% to 90% are singletons; the top ten hold about 8%. Treatment defined: around 19 received Ad26.COV2.S at low or high dose, single or two shots; about five received placebo; per-sample allocation not given. Vaccine and placebo recipients were sampled on day 63 after the first injection. Germline CDR1 reads KGHDR; CDR2 reads SFDVKD. J gave up 8 bases and V 2 bases, and 3 bases lay outside the gene matches. This CDR3 has 14 amino acids. In regard to this clone: Its target is unknown.

The sequence was obtained from a person between 18 and 60 years old who received the Ad26.COV2.S COVID-19 vaccine or a placebo. The rearrangement uses TRBV24-1 and TRBJ2-1, with 9 bases aligning to TRBD1. The sample consisted of peripheral blood, taken in a trial of Ad26.COV2.S vaccine versus placebo. The CDR3 sequence: CATSDWDRDHEQFF. The CDR3 DNA is TGTGCCACCAGTGATTGGGACAGGGACCATGAGCAGTTCTTC.